The 9 T cell receptor beta chains in this list originate from one sample, sequenced in a study of CD8+ T cells in alopecia areata. cDNA prepared by RNA extraction and subsequent reverse transcription served as the template for sequencing. Profiling relied on immunoSEQ multiplex PCR, and the TCRdb table lists in-frame clones only, not all of them. The table lists 200,000 to 250,000 clones, about 58% of them singletons, with roughly 1.5% in the top ten. Treatment denoted: oral pan-JAK inhibitor, 5-10 mg twice daily. The sample was CD4+ T cells sorted from blood, taken at week 4, from a patient treated with tofacitinib. The receptors originated from a human donor with alopecia areata.

The rearrangement uses TRBV2 and TRBJ1-5; D gene uncertain. Trimming pared 6 bases from V and 3 bases from J, leaving 9 bases between. The CDR3 is 13 residues long. From germline, CDR1 is SNHLY and CDR2 FYNNEI. The CDR3 protein is CASRGISNQPQHF. The CDR3 nucleotides read TGTGCCAGCAGGGGAATCTCCAATCAGCCCCAGCATTTT.

The chain has TRBV2 and TRBJ1-6; D unresolved. With 5 bases removed from V and 7 bases from J, the gap between germline ends came to 9 bases. In germline, CDR1 is SNHLY, CDR2 FYNNEI. The CDR3 consists of 13 residues. The CDR3 sequence: CASSRETNSPLHF. DNA of the CDR3: TGTGCCAGCAGTAGGGAAACCAATTCACCCCTCCACTTT.

The chain has TRBV7-2 and TRBJ1-4, with 7 nucleotides matching TRBD1. The germline V gene encodes CDR1 SGHTA and CDR2 FQGNSA. J lost 5 bases, V lost 2 bases, and 8 bases had no gene match. The CDR3 loop spans 16 amino acids. The CDR3 is CASSLYVGTANEKLFF. CDR3 coding DNA: TGTGCCAGCAGCTTATACGTCGGGACAGCCAATGAAAAACTGTTTTTT.

This clone was detected ten times or more. J is TRBJ2-7 and V is TRBV18; no clear D. CDR1 is KGHSH and CDR2 is LQKENI in the germline V gene. Between the trimmed V and J ends, which lost 3 bases and 7 bases, there was a span of 7 bases. CDR3 length: 11 residues. The CDR3 sequence is CASSPGGEQYF. CDR3 in DNA: TGTGCCAGCTCACCCGGTGGTGAGCAGTACTTC. Full variable domain (remainder filled in from reference TRBV18 and TRBJ2-7): NAGVMQNPRHLVRRRGQEARLRCSPMKGHSHVYWYRQLPEEGLKFMVYLQKENIIDESGMPKERFSAEFPKEGPSILRIQQVVRGDSAAYFCASSPGGEQYFGPGTRLTVT.

DNA of the CDR3: TGCGCCAGCAGTCAGTACAGGTGGCGGTGGAGGTACTTC. It specifies CASSQYRWRWRYF. The chain is built from TRBV23-1 and TRBJ2-7; perhaps TRBD1 as D (5 bases). TRBV23-1 is an ORF; its function is uncertain. The ends were cut back, 3 bases at V and 12 bases at J, with 18 bases in the middle. The CDR3 contains 13 residues.

The rearrangement joins TRBV7-2 to TRBJ1-2; D might be TRBD1 (5 bases). Germline CDR1 is SGHTA and CDR2 is FQGNSA. The CDR3 loop spans 12 amino acids. The V gene lost 6 bases and the J gene lost 3 bases, with 8 bases spanning the gap. The CDR3 nucleotides are TGTGCCAGCAGTCAGACAGACTATGGCTACACCTTC. The encoded protein is CASSQTDYGYTF.

The J gene is TRBJ2-3, the V gene TRBV10-2; D ambiguous. The CDR3 contains 12 residues. Trimming removed 2 bases from V and 4 bases from J, with 4 bases in between. Germline values: CDR1 WSHSY, CDR2 SAAADI. The CDR3 here is CASSERADTQYF. CDR3 nucleotides: TGCGCCAGCAGTGAGCGGGCAGATACGCAGTATTTT.

The chain links TRBV19 to TRBJ1-2; weak D call: TRBD1 (6 bases). V shed 5 bases and J shed 1 base, with 17 bases lying between them. This CDR3 contains 16 residues. Germline V gives CDR1 LNHDA, CDR2 SQIVND (reference sequence). The chain's CDR3 is CASSARNRQDNYGYTF. The DNA of the CDR3 is TGTGCCAGTAGTGCCCGAAACCGACAGGATAACTATGGCTACACCTTC.

V and J are TRBV6-5 and TRBJ1-1; D remains ambiguous. The germline CDR1 and CDR2 sequences are MNHEY and SVGAGI. V was trimmed by 5 bases and J by 3 bases, leaving 13 bases between them. CDR3 size: 14 residues. CDR3 DNA sequence: TGTGCCAGCAGTCCAGACATATCGGACACTGAAGCTTTCTTT. Translated, it gives CASSPDISDTEAFF.